This T cell receptor beta chain was profiled in a study of T cells in localized non-small cell lung cancer. The table came from immunoSEQ multiplex PCR; TCRdb's copy has only in-frame clones and leaves some out. The sample lists 90,000 to 95,000 clones, approximately 90% occurring once. A few counts support this clone. Its target is unknown. V was cut by 2 bases and J by 1 base, with 18 bases left in between. This CDR3 has 17 residues. CDR1 and CDR2 from the germline V gene are SGHRS and YFSETQ. General study points: Adjacent lung had a median around 60 of the 100 largest tumor clones. Heterogeneity remains possible, as sequencing covered one tumor region only. Tumor trailed uninvolved adjacent lung in T cell clonality, which peaked there.

Sample: PBMCs, taken before any cancer treatment. This clonotype was sampled from a woman aged 40 to 75 with stage II squamous cell lung carcinoma. The chain employs TRBV5-1 and TRBJ1-1; D remains unclear. Here the CDR3 reads CASSLFQVFASNTEAFF. Written as DNA, the CDR3 is TGCGCCAGCAGCTTATTCCAGGTCTTCGCGTCGAACACTGAAGCTTTCTTT.